The 15 T cell receptor beta chains in this list originate from one sample, sequenced in a study of cytomegalovirus exposure and HLA in healthy donors. PCR was performed using 60 Vbeta and 13 Jbeta primers. Sequencing was performed with immunoSEQ multiplex PCR; in TCRdb, only in-frame clones are kept and a portion is missing. The sample has about 160,000 clones; 65% to 80% are singletons. Source material: PBMCs. These receptor sequences come from a female donor in good health and CMV-seronegative.

This clone was counted a few times. This sequence joins TRBV10-2 and TRBJ1-2; 10 positions agree with TRBD1. The CDR3 sequence is 14 residues long. V dropped 5 bases and J dropped 4; count of bases not matched to a gene: 4. Germline values: CDR1 WSHSY, CDR2 SAAADI. The CDR3 here is CASSPGQGTYGYTF. The DNA for the CDR3 is TGCGCCAGCAGTCCGGGACAGGGGACCTATGGCTACACCTTC.

The chain's CDR3 is CASSLLAGGGGDTQYF. The CDR3 bases are TGTGCCAGCAGCTTATTAGCGGGAGGCGGGGGAGATACGCAGTATTTT. V usage is TRBV7-3 and J usage is TRBJ2-3, with 10 bases identical to TRBD2. This CDR3 contains 16 residues. Germline CDR1 SGHTA, CDR2 FQGTGA. The junction had 7 bases not matched to a gene; V was cut back by 2 bases and J by 5 bases.

The CDR3 loop is CASSPRLTPDTEAFF. The CDR3 DNA follows: TGTGCCAGCTCACCACGGTTGACACCTGACACTGAAGCTTTCTTT. This rearrangement joins TRBV18 to TRBJ1-1; D unclear. The CDR3 totals 15 residues. The V end was cut by 1 base, the J end by 3 bases, with 12 bases between. The germline V gene has CDR1 KGHSH and CDR2 LQKENI.

The genes are TRBV5-1 and TRBJ1-1; 8 bases agree with TRBD1. This CDR3 comprises 15 residues. With 0 bases clipped from V and 1 base from J, the junction kept 2 bases outside the gene matches. Germline CDR1 SGHRS, CDR2 YFSETQ. The CDR3 nucleotides are TGCGCCAGCAGCTTGGTCGGACAGGGGAACACTGAAGCTTTCTTT. Residues: CASSLVGQGNTEAFF.

The rearrangement uses TRBV6-4 and TRBJ1-5, with D possibly matching TRBD1 (5 bases). The germline CDR1 and CDR2 sequences are MRHNA and SNTAGT. The length of the CDR3 is 15 residues. Trimming removed 3 bases at V and 4 bases at J, with 13 bases between. CDR3 region: CASSEGQGGNQPQHF. For the CDR3, the DNA is TGTGCCAGCAGTGAAGGGCAGGGTGGGAATCAGCCCCAGCATTTT.

The rearrangement joins TRBV7-3 to TRBJ1-2; 10 bases are shared with TRBD1. In germline, CDR1 is SGHTA, CDR2 FQGTGA. J was trimmed by 6 bases and V by 4 bases; bases with no gene match: 2. The CDR3 is made up of 13 amino acids. The CDR3 DNA sequence: TGTGCCAGCAGCTCGGGACAGGGGAATGGCTACACCTTC. It translates to CASSSGQGNGYTF.

The chain links TRBV5-6 to TRBJ2-5, with D maybe TRBD2 (7 bases). The CDR3 loop spans 16 amino acids. Trimming stripped 2 bases from V and 2 bases from J, with 16 bases between. The V gene's germline CDR1 is SGHDT and CDR2 YYEEEE. The DNA for the CDR3 is TGTGCCAGCAGCTTAAGGGGGGGGAGACTACAAGAGACCCAGTACTTC. This translates into CASSLRGGRLQETQYF.

As for this clone: Other DNA sequences in the same sample also yield this CDR3. The chain employs TRBV5-1 and TRBJ1-1; 7 bases are a match to TRBD1. There are 14 residues in the CDR3. V shed 0 bases, J shed 5 bases, and the junction held 4 bases outside the gene matches. In germline, CDR1 is SGHRS, CDR2 YFSETQ. The DNA for the CDR3 is TGCGCCAGCAGCTTGGACAGGGGAGGAACTGAAGCTTTCTTT. Translated: CASSLDRGGTEAFF.

This chain joins TRBV5-1 and TRBJ1-1, with D possibly matching TRBD1 (6 bases). V dropped 4 bases and J dropped 4 bases, with 11 bases sitting between them. CDR3 size: 13 residues. CDR1 and CDR2 (germline): SGHRS, YFSETQ. The DNA for the CDR3 is TGCGCCAGCAGCAGGGGGGGCCGCACTGAAGCTTTCTTT. This translates into CASSRGGRTEAFF.

The CDR3 reads CASSVQGSAYNEQFF. The DNA for the CDR3 is TGTGCCAGCAGCGTTCAGGGGAGCGCCTACAATGAGCAGTTCTTC. The chain carries TRBV9 and TRBJ2-1, with D perhaps matching TRBD1 (6 bases). In germline, CDR1 is SGDLS, CDR2 YYNGEE. The CDR3 is 15 residues long. Between the trimmed V and J ends, which lost 2 bases and 2 bases, there was a span of 11 bases. Filled out from reference TRBV9 and TRBJ2-1, the complete variable domain reads DSGVTQTPKHLITATGQRVTLRCSPRSGDLSVYWYQQSLDQGLQFLIQYYNGEERAKGNILERFSAQQFPDLHSELNLSSLELGDSALYFCASSVQGSAYNEQFFGPGTRLTVL.

The chain links TRBV28 to TRBJ1-2, with D hard to call. Germline CDR1 is MDHEN and CDR2 is SYDVKM. Trimming took off 5 bases at V and 4 bases at J, with 11 bases between the two ends. The CDR3 runs to 13 residues. CDR3 residues: CASSPGVGYGYTF. CDR3 bases: TGTGCCAGCAGTCCCGGGGTTGGCTATGGCTACACCTTC.

The chain links TRBV9 to TRBJ1-1; D remains ambiguous. Trimming left V 4 bases short and J 4 bases short, with 17 bases between. Germline V gene lookup returns CDR1 SGDLS and CDR2 YYNGEE. CDR3 length: 15 amino acids. The chain's CDR3 is CASSPTIGLGTEAFF. The CDR3 DNA reads TGTGCCAGCAGCCCTACAATCGGGTTGGGCACTGAAGCTTTCTTT.

This rearrangement joins TRBV19 to TRBJ2-1; 10 bases align to TRBD2. Trimming cost V 3 bases and J 7 bases; bases outside gene matches: 6. Germline V CDR1 and CDR2: LNHDA, SQIVND (reference sequence). The CDR3 sequence is 15 residues long. CDR3 in amino acids: CASSIVSGRKNEQFF. CDR3 in DNA: TGTGCCAGTAGTATTGTTAGCGGGAGGAAAAATGAGCAGTTCTTC.

This chain joins TRBV6-5 and TRBJ2-6; the D gene is possibly TRBD2 (5 bases). The CDR3 extends over 16 amino acids. The germline CDR1 and CDR2 sequences are MNHEY and SVGAGI. V was shortened by 0 bases and J by 1 base, with 7 bases between the two germline ends. The CDR3 reads CASSYSRGSGANVLTF. In nucleotides, the CDR3 is TGTGCCAGCAGTTACTCGAGAGGGTCTGGGGCCAACGTCCTGACTTTC.

This clone was observed a single time. This sequence joins TRBV6-1 and TRBJ1-3; no reliable D call. The CDR3 is 14 residues long. Germline V gene lookup returns CDR1 MNHNS and CDR2 SASEGT. V lost 8 bases and J lost 2, with 13 bases in between. CDR3 DNA: TGTGCCAGCGGAAATAGAGGCCCTGGAAACACCATATATTTT. It encodes CASGNRGPGNTIYF.